This T cell receptor (beta chain) derives from a study of siplizumab effects on memory and regulatory T cells. Note on this clone: Its cognate antigen is unknown.

Study findings and constraints: Most proliferating CD4+ or CD8+ clones, roughly 75-97%, had no naive or memory assignment. Siplizumab conditions gave an average of around 70% Treg-derived mappable alloreactive CD4+ clones, versus approximately 27% for controls. Naive T cells, seemingly more diverse than memory cells, seemed major alloresponse contributors. It was never confirmed that proliferating Tregs from siplizumab cultures were suppressive.

Method: immunoSEQ multiplex PCR; TCRdb's copy keeps in-frame clones and lacks some. The sample includes tens of thousands of clones, over 70% seen only once; the top ten take around 1.8%. With 4 bases removed from V and 3 bases from J, the gap between germline ends came to 9 bases. CDR1 SGHDN and CDR2 FVKESK come from the germline V gene. The CDR3 sequence is 13 residues long. Sequenced input: Tregs sorted from blood. The chain joins TRBV14 to TRBJ1-1; D may be TRBD1 (6 bases). The sequence was collected from a human donor in good health. This CDR3 is CASSLGQYTEAFF. The CDR3 DNA follows: TGTGCCAGCAGCCTCGGACAGTACACTGAAGCTTTCTTT.